This T cell receptor (beta chain) emerged from a study of cytomegalovirus exposure and HLA in healthy donors. Study-wide findings and caveats: A missense variant in DCLRE1C was later tied to TCR beta V- and J-gene trimming.

Trimming cost V 1 base and J 8 bases; bases outside gene matches: 4. The CDR3 runs 13 residues. Germline V gene lookup returns CDR1 GTSNPN and CDR2 SVGIG (reference sequence). In the case of this clone: The antigen is not known.

PCR primers comprised 60 Vbeta and 13 Jbeta primers. Clones were read by immunoSEQ multiplex PCR, and TCRdb kept only the in-frame ones, dropping some. The table has more than 85,000 clones, around 74% seen once; the top ten hold approximately 1.3%. Sequences were obtained from PBMCs. The chain joins TRBV30 to TRBJ1-4, with 7 bases aligning to TRBD1. The clonotype was recovered from a middle-aged man in good health and CMV-seronegative. The CDR3: CAWSGLDREKLFF. The DNA for the CDR3 is TGTGCCTGGAGTGGTTTGGACAGGGAAAAACTGTTTTTT.